Listed below are T cell receptor beta chains from one sample, sequenced in a study of shared clonotypes between healthy human individuals. The data were produced by immunoSEQ multiplex PCR, yet TCRdb's version contains in-frame clones alone and is incomplete. The sample has approximately 1.4 million clones, 98% seen once. Input material: naive CD4+ T cells sorted from blood. Every receptor here comes from a man younger than 45 in good health. Both conserved end residues are part of each CDR3. Each record gives: J gene, V gene, clone size, D gene, CDR3 protein, CDR3 DNA. The D gene is left open where the match is weak. Some rows have no size entry. The others give once, few or many, or a class for an expanded clone.

TRBJ2-1,TRBV7-2,NA,NA,CASSLSGSSYNEQFF,TGTGCCAGCAGCCTTAGCGGAAGCTCCTACAATGAGCAGTTCTTC
TRBJ2-7,TRBV13,NA,NA,CASSLSGSYEQYF,TGTGCCAGCAGCTTAAGCGGCTCCTACGAGCAGTACTTC
TRBJ2-1,TRBV7-9,NA,NA,CASSKRQAHEQFF,TGTGCCAGCAGCAAACGACAGGCCCATGAGCAGTTCTTC
TRBJ1-2,TRBV19,NA,NA,CASSMPGTSGYTF,TGTGCCAGTAGTATGCCCGGGACGAGTGGCTACACCTTC
TRBJ1-2,TRBV7-9,NA,TRBD1,CASSLPGQGASGYTF,TGTGCCAGCAGCTTACCGGGACAGGGGGCGAGCGGCTACACCTTC
TRBJ2-7,TRBV7-2,NA,TRBD2,CASSFLTSGSGEQYF,TGTGCCAGCAGCTTTTTGACTAGCGGGAGTGGGGAGCAGTACTTC
TRBJ2-7,TRBV7-2,NA,TRBD2,CASSLGGSQYEQYF,TGTGCCAGCAGCTTAGGCGGGAGTCAATACGAGCAGTACTTC
TRBJ1-4,TRBV28,NA,NA,CASSEGGGDEKLFF,TGTGCCAGCAGCGAGGGAGGAGGAGACGAAAAACTGTTTTTT
TRBJ2-1,TRBV6-5,NA,TRBD1,CASSYWRQGAYNEQFF,TGTGCCAGCAGTTACTGGCGGCAGGGGGCTTACAATGAGCAGTTCTTC
TRBJ1-1,TRBV5-5,NA,TRBD1,CASSILGGGADSNTEAFF,TGTGCCAGCAGCATACTCGGAGGGGGCGCGGACTCGAACACTGAAGCTTTCTTT
TRBJ2-1,TRBV14,once,NA,CASSQAGPGHNEQFF,TGTGCCAGCAGCCAAGCAGGGCCAGGGCACAATGAGCAGTTCTTC
TRBJ2-7,TRBV15,NA,TRBD1,CATSRDQRRSGGSYEQYF,TGTGCCACCAGCAGAGATCAACGTCGGTCAGGGGGCTCCTACGAGCAGTACTTC
TRBJ1-4,TRBV29-1,NA,NA,CSVALQGELFF,TGCAGCGTTGCCTTGCAGGGTGAACTGTTTTTT